These 9 T cell receptor beta chains were sequenced from one sample in a study of blood T cells in healthy people across ages. Next came a second PCR, run for about 7 to 12 cycles, which used a sample-barcoded 5' primer along with a J-beta primer mix. TCRdb passed the 5' RACE reads through MiXCR, listing each CDR3 protein once. The table includes under 1,000,000 distinct CDR3 sequences, around 36% detected once. Sequenced material: blood. These receptors were obtained from a man between 18 and 29 years old in good health.

The chain joins TRBV27 to TRBJ2-4; D is undetermined. Trimming stripped 5 bases from V and 11 bases from J, with 19 bases between. CDR1 is MNHEY and CDR2 is SMNVEV in the germline V gene (reference sequence). This CDR3 has 14 residues. In DNA form, the CDR3 reads TGTGCCAGCAGTCCCGACTCCTTGGCTGTCTTTCAGTACTTC. This translates into CASSPDSLAVFQYF.

This clonotype was recorded many times. The chain employs TRBV4-2 and TRBJ1-2, with a weak D call TRBD1 (5 bases). The ends were cut back, 0 bases at V and 7 bases at J, with 18 bases in the middle. The germline CDR1 and CDR2 sequences are LGHNA and YNFKEQ. The CDR3 spans 16 residues. CDR3 residues: CASSQDRNTGGSGYTF. CDR3 in DNA: TGTGCCAGCAGCCAAGACCGTAATACAGGCGGCTCTGGCTACACCTTC.

Worth noting for this clonotype: At one of its ends the junction is not consistent with the germline gene, which may arise from a read error. The V gene is TRBV6-5, the J gene TRBJ1-2; D remains ambiguous. Germline lookup yields CDR1 MNHEY and CDR2 SVGAGI. The CDR3 is 13 amino acids. DNA of the CDR3: TGTGCCGGCAGGAGAGACGGAAACTATGGCTACACCTTC. It is translated as CAGRRDGNYGYTF.

This clonotype showed up just a few times. The chain has TRBV6-5 and TRBJ2-7; 13 bases agree with TRBD2. This CDR3 is built from 18 residues. Losses at the gene ends were 6 bases for V and 5 bases for J; bases not matched to a gene: 16. Germline V gene lookup returns CDR1 MNHEY and CDR2 SVGAGI. The CDR3 DNA reads TGTGCCAGCAGCTTCACTAGCGGGGGGGCCGGGATCGAGAACGAGCAGTACTTC. This sequence encodes CASSFTSGGAGIENEQYF.

This clonotype was seen a handful of times. The chain uses TRBV9 and TRBJ2-7, with a tentative D call TRBD1 (5 bases). Germline values: CDR1 SGDLS, CDR2 YYNGEE. This CDR3 has 13 amino acids. V was clipped by 0 bases and J by 7 bases, with 11 bases between them. CDR3 bases: TGTGCCAGCAGCGTAGACTCAGGGTGGGAGCAGTACTTC. This gives the protein CASSVDSGWEQYF.

This sequence joins TRBV5-1 and TRBJ1-1; perhaps TRBD1 as D (6 bases). Germline V gene lookup returns CDR1 SGHRS and CDR2 YFSETQ. This CDR3 is built from 15 residues. The V and J ends lost 2 bases and 2 bases respectively, with 13 bases between them. The CDR3 DNA reads as TGCGCCAGCAGCTTAGGACCCAGGGGTAACACTGAAGCTTTCTTT. Its translation: CASSLGPRGNTEAFF.

This CDR3 reads CASRPTGSNKAFF. CDR3 sequence (DNA): TGTGCCAGCAGGCCGACAGGGAGTAACAAAGCTTTCTTT. The chain joins TRBV6-5 to TRBJ1-1; 7 nucleotides agree with TRBD1. The CDR3 consists of 13 residues. The germline gives CDR1 MNHEY, CDR2 SVGAGI. The junction had 10 bases not matched to a gene; V was cut back by 6 bases and J by 9 bases.

The chain uses TRBV7-2 and TRBJ1-1; TRBD1 aligns across 8 bases. The CDR3 length is 17 residues. CDR1 and CDR2 from the germline V gene are SGHTA and FQGNSA. After removal of 1 base from V and 1 base from J, the junction contained 8 bases not matched to a gene. CDR3: CASSLVGQGAGNTEAFF. The DNA for the CDR3 is TGTGCCAGCAGCTTAGTCGGGCAGGGGGCGGGGAACACTGAAGCTTTCTTT.

The CDR3 DNA follows: TGCGCCAGCAGCCAAGATCCGACGGAGTACTACGAGCAGTACTTC. It yields the protein CASSQDPTEYYEQYF. This sequence joins TRBV4-1 and TRBJ2-5; D remains unclear. The J call is doubtful: the DNA matches TRBJ2-7 better. The germline V gene encodes CDR1 MGHRA and CDR2 YSYEKL. This CDR3 is built from 15 residues.